The 10 T cell receptor beta chains reported below all come from one sample, sequenced in a study of blood T cell repertoires in COVID-19. Using immunoSEQ multiplex PCR, the repertoire was profiled, and TCRdb retains in-frame clones only, with some absent. The repertoire holds over 85,000 clones, 87% seen once, with about 5% in the top ten. Sequencing used peripheral blood. The receptors derive from a man between 65 and 85 years old with acute or convalescent COVID-19.

The V gene is TRBV19, the J gene TRBJ1-1, with D perhaps TRBD1 (5 bases). CDR1 LNHDA and CDR2 SQIVND come from the germline V gene (reference sequence). V lost 5 bases, J lost 4 bases, and 17 bases lay in between. This CDR3 contains 15 residues. The CDR3 region has the DNA TGTGCCAGTAGTTCCCCAAAAGGGGTGACCACTGAAGCTTTCTTT. It yields the protein CASSSPKGVTTEAFF.

This clone appeared a single time. The V call is TRBV19, the J call TRBJ2-5; D is undetermined. The CDR3 loop spans 16 amino acids. V dropped 0 bases and J dropped 4 bases, with 15 bases sitting between them. Germline CDR1 and CDR2: LNHDA and SQIVND (reference sequence). CDR3 sequence (DNA): TGTGCCAGTAGTATAGAGAAGGTTAGAGGTCGAGAGACCCAGTACTTC. This codes for CASSIEKVRGRETQYF.

The rearrangement uses TRBV3-1 (or the pseudogene TRBV3-2) and TRBJ2-6; D not certain. There are 16 residues in the CDR3. V was pared by 2 bases and J by 4 bases, with 12 bases between. Germline-derived CDR1 and CDR2 are LGHDT and YNNKEL (reference sequence). DNA for the CDR3: TGTGCCAGCAGCCAACCCACCAGGTTCGGGGCCAACGTCCTGACTTTC. It yields the protein CASSQPTRFGANVLTF.

The chain couples TRBV4-1 to TRBJ2-1; D is perhaps TRBD2 (6 bases). Germline V gene sequence: CDR1 MGHRA, CDR2 YSYEKL. The germline V and J ends were trimmed by 2 bases and 4 bases, with 21 bases remaining between them. The length of the CDR3 is 18 residues. CDR3 sequence reads: CASSQSGGAVKPYNEQFF. Written as DNA, the CDR3 is TGCGCCAGCAGCCAATCCGGGGGAGCCGTAAAACCGTACAATGAGCAGTTCTTC.

The CDR3: CASSRDRSFYGYTF. CDR3 bases: TGTGCCAGCAGCCGGGACAGAAGTTTCTATGGCTACACCTTC. The gene calls are TRBV7-2 and TRBJ1-2; TRBD1 aligns across 7 bases. The CDR3 has 14 residues. Trimming removed 5 bases from V and 4 bases from J; junction bases left unmatched: 7. CDR1 and CDR2 (germline): SGHTA, FQGNSA.

The table lists this clone with a count of one. The sample contains more than one DNA sequence encoding this CDR3. The chain carries TRBV5-1 and TRBJ2-2; 7 bases are shared with TRBD1. The trim removed 4 bases at V and 1 base at J, leaving 4 bases unmatched. The length of the CDR3 is 15 residues. Per the germline V gene, CDR1 is SGHRS and CDR2 is YFSETQ. CDR3 DNA: TGCGCCAGCAGCCTGAGACAGGGGAACACCGGGGAGCTGTTTTTT. Translated: CASSLRQGNTGELFF.

The genes are TRBV6-6 and TRBJ2-7; 7 bases agree with TRBD1. In germline, CDR1 is MNHNY, CDR2 SVGAGI (reference sequence). J was trimmed by 6 bases and V by 0 bases; bases with no gene match: 2. This CDR3 is 13 amino acids long. As DNA, the CDR3 is TGTGCCAGCAGTTACTCCGGACAGGTCGAGCAGTACGTC. It codes for CASSYSGQVEQYV.

The chain has TRBV3-1 (or the pseudogene TRBV3-2) and TRBJ2-2; D remains ambiguous. V was pared by 1 base and J by 4 bases, with 16 bases between. The CDR3 consists of 17 residues. Germline V lookup: CDR1 LGHDT, CDR2 YNNKEL (reference sequence). CDR3 sequence reads: CASSQGSGLRRTGELFF. The CDR3, as DNA: TGTGCCAGCAGCCAAGGGTCCGGGTTACGGCGCACCGGGGAGCTGTTTTTT.

V usage is TRBV5-1 and J usage is TRBJ1-1, with D possibly being TRBD1 (6 bases). CDR1 is SGHRS, CDR2 YFSETQ, per germline. Trimming removed 4 bases from V and 4 bases from J, with 17 bases in between. The CDR3 is 15 amino acids. The CDR3 reads CASSRPAGGGTEAFF. The CDR3 DNA sequence: TGCGCCAGCAGCCGGCCTGCGGGGGGCGGCACTGAAGCTTTCTTT.

This clone is a singleton in its sample. The gene calls are TRBV6-5 and TRBJ1-2; possible D gene TRBD1, 6 bases. There are 12 residues in the CDR3. The germline CDR1 and CDR2 sequences are MNHEY and SVGAGI. V lost 6 bases and J 8 bases, leaving 13 bases between the germline ends. The CDR3 DNA reads as TGTGCCAGCAGGGGGACATTTGGGGGCTACACCTTC. This encodes CASRGTFGGYTF.